This TCR beta chain came from a study of cytomegalovirus exposure and HLA in healthy donors. Whole-study findings and limits: In an earlier analysis, most TCR beta V segments were productive about 90% or about 30% of the time.

Both 60 Vbeta primers and 13 Jbeta primers went into the PCR. Measured with immunoSEQ multiplex PCR; TCRdb has only the in-frame clones, and not every one. The repertoire holds some 110,000 clones, with 60% to 75% as singletons. Trimming took 9 bases from V and 6 from J, leaving 14 bases between them. The CDR3 length is 12 residues. Germline CDR1 MDHEN, CDR2 SYDVKM. On this clone itself: Its antigen is currently unknown.

The sequencing input was PBMCs. V and J are TRBV28 and TRBJ1-1, with D tentatively TRBD1 (5 bases). This receptor was taken from a male donor in good health and CMV-seropositive. CDR3 nucleotide sequence: TGTGCCAGTGCGAGTGGGGCGGCTGAAGCTTTCTTT. It specifies CASASGAAEAFF.